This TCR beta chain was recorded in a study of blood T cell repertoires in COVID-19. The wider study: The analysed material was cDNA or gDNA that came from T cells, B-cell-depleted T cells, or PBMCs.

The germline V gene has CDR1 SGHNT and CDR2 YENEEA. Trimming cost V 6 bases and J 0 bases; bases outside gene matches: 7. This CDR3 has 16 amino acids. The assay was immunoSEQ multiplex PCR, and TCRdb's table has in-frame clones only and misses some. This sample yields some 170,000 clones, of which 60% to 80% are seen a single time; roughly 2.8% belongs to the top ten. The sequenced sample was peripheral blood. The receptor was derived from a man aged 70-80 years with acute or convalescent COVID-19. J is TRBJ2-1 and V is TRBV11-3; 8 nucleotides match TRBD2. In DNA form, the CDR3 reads TGTGCCAGCAGATGGAGCGGGAGAAGCTCCTACAATGAGCAGTTCTTC. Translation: CASRWSGRSSYNEQFF.